A single sample is the source of the 17 T cell receptor beta chains below, sequenced in a study of cytomegalovirus exposure and HLA in healthy donors. The PCR ran on 60 Vbeta and 13 Jbeta primers. Some clones are missing from TCRdb's copy, which holds only in-frame ones; the method was immunoSEQ multiplex PCR. Counted here are about 150,000 clones, approximately 86% occurring once; the ten biggest clones make up 5% to 7.5%. The sequenced sample was PBMCs. All receptors derive from a woman in her forties or fifties in good health and CMV-seropositive.

J is TRBJ2-5 and V is TRBV4-1, with TRBD2 identical over 9 bases. This CDR3 is 18 amino acids long. V dropped 0 bases and J dropped 11; count of bases not matched to a gene: 19. From germline, CDR1 is MGHRA and CDR2 YSYEKL. CDR3 in DNA: TGCGCCAGCAGCCAAGATCCCTTAGCGGGGGTCTCCTTAATAGAGCAGTACTTC. It is translated as CASSQDPLAGVSLIEQYF.

There are a few counts of this clone. The V gene is TRBV7-9, the J gene TRBJ1-2; the D gene is possibly TRBD1 (6 bases). CDR1 is SEHNR, CDR2 FQNEAQ, per germline (reference sequence). V was pared by 1 base and J by 8 bases, with 11 bases between. This CDR3 spans 13 amino acids. The CDR3 DNA sequence: TGTGCCAGCAGCTTAGGGCGGGGGCAAGGCTACACCTTC. Protein: CASSLGRGQGYTF.

The chain carries TRBV15 and TRBJ2-7; 7 bases fit TRBD2. Losses at the gene ends were 5 bases for V and 0 bases for J; bases not matched to a gene: 4. The CDR3 loop spans 14 amino acids. The V gene's germline CDR1 is LNHNV and CDR2 YYDKDF (reference sequence). CDR3 nucleotides: TGTGCCACCAGCGGTCGGGGGGACTCCTACGAGCAGTACTTC. This translates into CATSGRGDSYEQYF.

The chain employs TRBV27 and TRBJ1-6; 7 nucleotides line up with TRBD1. CDR3 length: 17 residues. The trim removed 0 bases at V and 6 bases at J, leaving 8 bases unmatched. Germline V gives CDR1 MNHEY, CDR2 SMNVEV (reference sequence). This CDR3 reads CASSLSFRGTVNSPLHF. Here the CDR3 DNA reads TGTGCCAGCAGTTTATCTTTCAGGGGGACTGTTAATTCACCCCTCCACTTT.

The chain recombines TRBV5-1 with TRBJ1-2; 9 nucleotides match TRBD1. The CDR3 totals 15 residues. Germline-derived CDR1 and CDR2 are SGHRS and YFSETQ. Trimming at V came to 6 bases and at J to 8 bases, leaving 14 bases not matched to a gene. CDR3 DNA sequence: TGCGCCAGCACCGACCCGGGACAGGGCAAGAAGGGCTACACCTTC. Translated, it gives CASTDPGQGKKGYTF.

The chain carries TRBV7-9 and TRBJ2-7, with 9 bases fitting TRBD1. The trim removed 5 bases at V and 0 bases at J, leaving 5 bases unmatched. The CDR3 runs 15 residues. Germline V gene data show CDR1 as SEHNR and CDR2 as FQNEAQ (reference sequence). CDR3 in DNA: TGTGCCAGCAGCCCTGGGACAGGGTTCTCCTACGAGCAGTACTTC. Encoded protein: CASSPGTGFSYEQYF.

This clone was counted once. The CDR3 region is CASSSPTGANTEAFF. The CDR3, as DNA: TGTGCCAGCAGTTCCCCGACAGGGGCGAACACTGAAGCTTTCTTT. This sequence joins TRBV28 and TRBJ1-1; the match to TRBD1 covers 8 bases. V was clipped by 4 bases and J by 1 base; unmatched bases: 5. In germline, CDR1 is MDHEN, CDR2 SYDVKM. This CDR3 is built from 15 residues.

The chain couples TRBV29-1 to TRBJ2-1, with D possibly being TRBD1 (6 bases). The ends were cut back, 4 bases at V and 3 bases at J, with 10 bases in the middle. Germline V lookup: CDR1 SQVTM, CDR2 ANQGSEA. The CDR3 covers 13 residues. The CDR3 DNA is TGCAGCGTTGCCCGGGACATCTACAATGAGCAGTTCTTC. Its translation is CSVARDIYNEQFF.

The rearrangement links TRBV11-3 to TRBJ1-1; D may be TRBD1 (5 bases). This CDR3 has 14 amino acids. V gave up 5 bases and J gave up 4 bases, with 14 bases separating them. From germline, CDR1 is SGHNT and CDR2 YENEEA. In DNA form, the CDR3 reads TGTGCCAGCAGCAGGGGCTCGCGGGGCACTGAAGCTTTCTTT. Residues: CASSRGSRGTEAFF.

The J gene is TRBJ2-3, the V gene TRBV5-4; D perhaps matches TRBD2 (5 bases). The CDR3 spans 15 residues. V was shortened by 3 bases and J by 0 bases, with 11 bases between the two germline ends. Germline V gene sequence: CDR1 SGHNT, CDR2 YYREEE (reference sequence). CDR3: CASSSITSSTDTQYF. CDR3 bases: TGTGCCAGCAGCTCGATAACTAGTAGCACAGATACGCAGTATTTT. The full variable domain, completed using reference TRBV5-4 and TRBJ2-3, is ETGVTQSPTHLIKTRGQQVTLRCSSQSGHNTVSWYQQALGQGPQFIFQYYREEENGRGNFPPRFSGLQFPNYSSELNVNALELDDSALYLCASSSITSSTDTQYFGPGTRLTVL.

V usage is TRBV29-1 and J usage is TRBJ1-1, with D uncertain. V dropped 5 bases and J dropped 4 bases, with 8 bases sitting between them. Germline V CDR1 and CDR2: SQVTM, ANQGSEA. The CDR3 loop spans 11 amino acids. The CDR3 spells CSVSQFTEAFF. CDR3 sequence (DNA): TGCAGCGTTTCCCAATTCACTGAAGCTTTCTTT.

The rearrangement uses TRBV2 and TRBJ1-2; D not certain. Germline-derived CDR1 and CDR2 are SNHLY and FYNNEI. V was shortened by 3 bases and J by 0 bases, with 8 bases between the two germline ends. The CDR3 extends over 14 amino acids. The chain's CDR3 is CASSDPTANYGYTF. As DNA, the CDR3 is TGTGCCAGCAGTGATCCCACAGCTAACTATGGCTACACCTTC.

This chain links TRBV6-1 with TRBJ1-4, with D possibly being TRBD1 (5 bases). The CDR3 loop spans 14 amino acids. The V gene lost 7 bases and the J gene lost 6 bases, with 15 bases spanning the gap. CDR1 is MNHNS, CDR2 SASEGT, per germline. CDR3 amino acids: CASKEAGVDEKLFF. The CDR3, as DNA: TGTGCCAGCAAGGAGGCGGGGGTCGATGAAAAACTGTTTTTT.

The chain employs TRBV10-3 and TRBJ1-1; no definite D call. The CDR3 spans 14 residues. Between the trimmed V and J ends, which lost 4 bases and 1 base, there was a span of 10 bases. Germline lookup yields CDR1 ENHRY and CDR2 SYGVKD. Written as DNA, the CDR3 is TGTGCCATCAGTGGAGTCGGAGGGAACACTGAAGCTTTCTTT. Protein product: CAISGVGGNTEAFF.

V gene TRBV30 combines with J gene TRBJ1-6; tentative D call: TRBD1 (6 bases). The CDR3 contains 17 residues. Germline assignment: CDR1 GTSNPN and CDR2 SVGIG (reference sequence). Trimming stripped 0 bases from V and 5 bases from J, with 17 bases between. CDR3 sequence: CAWSVKGRGSHNSPLHF. In nucleotides, the CDR3 is TGTGCCTGGAGTGTCAAGGGGAGGGGGTCCCATAATTCACCCCTCCACTTT.

The chain couples TRBV4-2 to TRBJ1-1; D is uncertain. The CDR3 totals 15 residues. From germline, CDR1 is LGHNA and CDR2 YNFKEQ. V gave up 0 bases and J gave up 1 base, with 9 bases separating them. This CDR3 is CASSQDPLGNTEAFF. CDR3 in DNA: TGTGCCAGCAGCCAAGATCCACTTGGGAACACTGAAGCTTTCTTT.

This clone was recorded only once. The V and J genes are TRBV2 and TRBJ1-2; perhaps TRBD1 as D (5 bases). Germline CDR1 is SNHLY and CDR2 is FYNNEI. This CDR3 has 14 residues. The V end was cut by 1 base, the J end by 2 bases, with 8 bases between. CDR3 DNA sequence: TGTGCCAGCAGTGAAGTACGGGGGAACTATGGCTACACCTTC. Amino acid sequence: CASSEVRGNYGYTF.